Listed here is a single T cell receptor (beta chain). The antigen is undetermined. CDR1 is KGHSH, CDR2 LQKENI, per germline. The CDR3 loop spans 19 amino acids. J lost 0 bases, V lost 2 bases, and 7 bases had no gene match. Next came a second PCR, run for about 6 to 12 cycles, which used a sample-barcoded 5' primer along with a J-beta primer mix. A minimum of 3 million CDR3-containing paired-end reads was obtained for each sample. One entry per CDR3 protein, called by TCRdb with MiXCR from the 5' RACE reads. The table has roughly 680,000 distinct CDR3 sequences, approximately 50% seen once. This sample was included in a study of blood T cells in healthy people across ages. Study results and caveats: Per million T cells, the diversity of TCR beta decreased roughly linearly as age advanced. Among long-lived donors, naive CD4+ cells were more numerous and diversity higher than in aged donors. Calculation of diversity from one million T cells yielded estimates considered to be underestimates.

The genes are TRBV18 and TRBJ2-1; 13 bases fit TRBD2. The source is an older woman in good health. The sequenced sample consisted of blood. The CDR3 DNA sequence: TGTGCCAGCTCACCAGGGACTAGCGGGACGGGGTTCTCCTACAATGAGCAGTTCTTC. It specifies CASSPGTSGTGFSYNEQFF.